Below are 24 T cell receptor beta chains sequenced from a single sample in a study of early T cells in non-severe SARS-CoV-2 infection. TCRdb analysed the 5' RACE reads with MiXCR anew, one entry per CDR3 protein. The sample holds around 77,000 distinct CDR3 sequences, approximately 5% seen once. This material consisted of whole blood, taken at baseline. The source is an adult who was a healthcare worker with PCR-confirmed SARS-CoV-2 infection or an uninfected control (not recorded which).

This clonotype has at least ten counts. This chain joins TRBV3-1 and TRBJ2-7; possible D gene TRBD2, 6 bases. The germline V and J ends were trimmed by 0 bases and 6 bases, with 18 bases remaining between them. CDR1 is LGHDT and CDR2 is YNNKEL in the germline V gene (reference sequence). This CDR3 comprises 16 residues. CDR3 sequence reads: CASSQDIGGSVPEQYF. CDR3 sequence (DNA): TGTGCCAGCAGCCAAGATATCGGAGGGAGCGTCCCCGAGCAGTACTTC.

The sample holds many counts of this clonotype. This chain links TRBV10-2 with TRBJ1-2; the D is unclear. CDR3 length equals 14 residues. In germline, CDR1 is WSHSY, CDR2 SAAADI. V was shortened by 6 bases and J by 8 bases, with 19 bases between the two germline ends. In DNA form, the CDR3 reads TGCGCCAGCAGAGGCCTGAGAGGAGACAACGGCTACACCTTC. As protein: CASRGLRGDNGYTF.

The chain has TRBV27 and TRBJ1-4, with TRBD1 as a possible D gene (5 bases). Trimming removed 6 bases from V and 5 bases from J, with 10 bases in between. From germline, CDR1 is MNHEY and CDR2 SMNVEV (reference sequence). This CDR3 is built from 13 residues. This chain's CDR3 is CASRRYRNEKLFF. CDR3 nucleotide sequence: TGTGCCAGCAGACGCTACAGGAATGAAAAACTGTTTTTT.

This sequence joins TRBV24-1 and TRBJ2-7; TRBD2 matches at 7 bases. CDR3 length: 13 amino acids. The junction had 2 bases not matched to a gene; V was cut back by 5 bases and J by 2 bases. CDR1 is KGHDR, CDR2 SFDVKD, per germline. The CDR3 region is CATSAGGTYEQYF. CDR3 coding DNA: TGTGCCACCAGTGCGGGGGGAACCTACGAGCAGTACTTC.

The rearrangement joins TRBV7-8 to TRBJ2-3; weak D call: TRBD2 (6 bases). V was shortened by 0 bases and J by 0 bases, with 13 bases between the two germline ends. Germline V CDR1 and CDR2: SGHVS, FQNEAQ. This CDR3 contains 17 residues. CDR3 nucleotide sequence: TGTGCCAGCAGCTTAGCCCCTAGCGTCTATAGCACAGATACGCAGTATTTT. This sequence encodes CASSLAPSVYSTDTQYF. The variable domain in full, with the rest retrieved from reference TRBV7-8 and TRBJ2-3, is GAGVSQSPRYKVAKRGQDVALRCDPISGHVSLFWYQQALGQGPEFLTYFQNEAQLDKSGLPSDRFFAERPEGSVSTLKIQRTQQEDSAVYLCASSLAPSVYSTDTQYFGPGTRLTVL.

This clonotype was recorded many times. The chain couples TRBV19 to TRBJ2-1; possible D gene TRBD2, 6 bases. Between the trimmed V and J ends, which lost 1 base and 9 bases, there was a span of 10 bases. The CDR3 has 13 amino acids. CDR1 is LNHDA, CDR2 SQIVND, per germline (reference sequence). The CDR3 spells CASSIAGAGEQFF. The CDR3, as DNA: TGTGCCAGTAGTATAGCGGGAGCGGGTGAGCAGTTCTTC.

This clonotype was seen many times. The chain couples TRBV11-3 to TRBJ2-2; the D gene is possibly TRBD1 (5 bases). The CDR3 consists of 14 residues. Germline assignment: CDR1 SGHNT and CDR2 YENEEA. The V and J ends lost 1 base and 5 bases respectively, with 8 bases between them. CDR3 sequence: CASSLVKGTGELFF. The CDR3 DNA follows: TGTGCCAGCAGCTTAGTGAAGGGGACCGGGGAGCTGTTTTTT.

This clonotype was recorded at least ten times. The chain carries TRBV20-1 and TRBJ2-7; 9 bases match TRBD2. CDR3 length: 14 amino acids. In germline, CDR1 is DFQATT, CDR2 SNEGSKA (reference sequence). V shed 0 bases and J 3 bases; nucleotides not matched to a gene: 3. As DNA, the CDR3 is TGCAGTGCTAGAGATTCTAGCGGGAACTACGAGCAGTACTTC. Its protein product is CSARDSSGNYEQYF.

This clonotype occurred many times. The chain employs TRBV12-3 or TRBV12-4 and TRBJ2-1; 10 nucleotides align to TRBD2. The V and J ends lost 3 bases and 7 bases, in that order; junction bases with no gene match: 12. This CDR3 contains 17 residues. The DNA for the CDR3 is TGTGCCAGCAGTTTTGTGGCTAGCGGGAGAGGAAGGAATGAGCAGTTCTTC. Protein: CASSFVASGRGRNEQFF.

This clonotype was counted at least ten times. The chain joins TRBV7-2 to TRBJ1-4; 8 nucleotides line up with TRBD1. V gave up 1 base and J gave up 8 bases; unmatched junction bases: 6. The CDR3 runs to 15 residues. The germline V gene encodes CDR1 SGHTA and CDR2 FQGNSA. The CDR3 nucleotides read TGTGCCAGCAGCTTAGAGGGCAGGGGGCTCGAAAAACTGTTTTTT. Translation: CASSLEGRGLEKLFF.

The chain employs TRBV6-6 and TRBJ2-7; the match to TRBD1 covers 7 bases. The V segment lost 2 bases and the J segment 0 bases; nucleotides outside the gene matches: 1. This CDR3 region has 14 residues. The germline V gene has CDR1 MNHNY and CDR2 SVGAGI (reference sequence). The CDR3 sequence is CASSYKGASYEQYF. The CDR3 DNA reads as TGTGCCAGCAGTTACAAGGGGGCCTCCTACGAGCAGTACTTC.

This clonotype came up a few times. The chain couples TRBV5-4 to TRBJ2-7; TRBD1 matches 8 bases. J gave up 5 bases and V 2 bases, and 3 bases lay outside the gene matches. The CDR3 length is 13 residues. Germline CDR1 reads SGHNT; CDR2 reads YYREEE (reference sequence). CDR3 sequence: CASSFQGANEQYF. In DNA, the CDR3 is TGTGCCAGCAGCTTCCAGGGGGCGAACGAGCAGTACTTC. Drawing the rest from reference TRBV5-4 and TRBJ2-7, the complete variable domain is ETGVTQSPTHLIKTRGQQVTLRCSSQSGHNTVSWYQQALGQGPQFIFQYYREEENGRGNFPPRFSGLQFPNYSSELNVNALELDDSALYLCASSFQGANEQYFGPGTRLTVT.

This chain uses TRBV24-1 with TRBJ2-3, with D maybe TRBD1 (6 bases). Trimming left V 5 bases short and J 4 bases short, with 15 bases between. This CDR3 spans 15 amino acids. CDR1 is KGHDR and CDR2 is SFDVKD in the germline V gene. For the CDR3, the DNA is TGTGCCACCAGTGGGGGGCCTCCTGGCGCAGATACGCAGTATTTT. Translation: CATSGGPPGADTQYF.

In this sample, this clonotype turned up many times. V gene TRBV29-1 combines with J gene TRBJ2-7, with 7 bases fitting TRBD1. The germline gives CDR1 SQVTM, CDR2 ANQGSEA. Trimming took 0 bases from V and 6 from J; bases not matched to a gene: 5. This CDR3 contains 13 residues. CDR3 sequence (DNA): TGCAGCGTTGAAGATACAGGGGTCCGCGAGCAGTACTTC. Protein sequence: CSVEDTGVREQYF.

This clonotype was seen a few times. This chain joins TRBV9 and TRBJ2-5; D is undetermined. Germline-derived CDR1 and CDR2 are SGDLS and YYNGEE. This CDR3 spans 12 amino acids. Trimming removed 3 bases at V and 4 bases at J, with 7 bases between. The CDR3 nucleotides read TGTGCCAGCAGCGAGAGTTCAGAGACCCAGTACTTC. This codes for CASSESSETQYF.

V and J are TRBV15 and TRBJ1-1; D not certain. V was clipped by 9 bases and J by 1 base, with 9 bases between them. Germline-derived CDR1 and CDR2 are LNHNV and YYDKDF (reference sequence). This CDR3 has 12 amino acids. CDR3 sequence reads: CATSLANTEAFF. CDR3 in DNA: TGTGCCACAAGCCTGGCGAACACTGAAGCTTTCTTT.

CDR3 DNA: TGTGCCAGCAGCCCAATCACACCCTACGAAGAGACCCAGTACTTC. Its protein product is CASSPITPYEETQYF. The genes are TRBV5-6 and TRBJ2-5; no clear D gene. V was shortened by 4 bases and J by 3 bases, with 16 bases between the two germline ends. This CDR3 has 15 residues. Per the germline V gene, CDR1 is SGHDT and CDR2 is YYEEEE.

Details on this clonotype: One end of the junction is discordant with germline, which a read error may explain. The chain joins TRBV27 to TRBJ2-1; TRBD1 matches 10 bases. The CDR3 totals 11 residues. Germline V lookup: CDR1 MNHEY, CDR2 SMNVEV (reference sequence). CDR3 DNA sequence: TGTGCCAGCAGTGTAACGGGACAGGGGATCTTC. Amino acid sequence: CASSVTGQGIF.

This clonotype was seen once. This chain connects TRBV28 to TRBJ2-1; D is perhaps TRBD1 or TRBD2 (6 bases each). Germline V gene sequence: CDR1 MDHEN, CDR2 SYDVKM. This CDR3 has 15 residues. V lost 8 bases to trimming and J lost 2 bases, with 16 bases between them. CDR3 in amino acids: CASGTLGGTYNEQFF. Written as DNA, the CDR3 is TGTGCCAGCGGAACCCTAGGGGGGACCTACAATGAGCAGTTCTTC.

V and J are TRBV7-9 and TRBJ2-7, with a tentative D call TRBD2 (5 bases). The V and J ends lost 6 bases and 3 bases respectively, with 9 bases between them. There are 12 residues in the CDR3. CDR1 is SEHNR and CDR2 is FQNEAQ in the germline V gene (reference sequence). DNA of the CDR3: TGTGCCAGCAGTCCTGGGAGCTACGAGCAGTACTTC. It codes for CASSPGSYEQYF.

V usage is TRBV20-1 and J usage is TRBJ2-1; D unclear. Trimming removed 6 bases from V and 9 bases from J, with 12 bases in between. CDR1 and CDR2 (germline): DFQATT, SNEGSKA (reference sequence). CDR3 length: 11 residues. This chain's CDR3 is CSAPLQLEQFF. CDR3 DNA: TGCAGTGCCCCACTACAGCTTGAGCAGTTCTTC.

The chain couples TRBV6-5 to TRBJ2-3; 12 nucleotides line up with TRBD2. CDR3 length equals 15 residues. V lost 6 bases to trimming and J lost 3 bases; unmatched junction nucleotides: 4. From germline, CDR1 is MNHEY and CDR2 SVGAGI. In nucleotides, the CDR3 is TGTGCCAGCAGAACAGGACTAGCGGGAACAGATACGCAGTATTTT. Translating gives CASRTGLAGTDTQYF.

This clonotype was observed at least ten times. The chain recombines TRBV15 with TRBJ1-5, with D possibly TRBD1 on 6 matching bases. Trimming shortened V by 6 bases and J by 0 bases, and 9 bases separated the two germline ends. Germline V gives CDR1 LNHNV, CDR2 YYDKDF (reference sequence). The CDR3 is 14 residues long. Here the CDR3 DNA reads TGTGCCACCAGAGGGGGGGATAGCAATCAGCCCCAGCATTTT. Its protein is CATRGGDSNQPQHF.

This clonotype was found many times. This chain links TRBV10-3 with TRBJ2-1; 10 bases are a match to TRBD1. CDR1 and CDR2 (germline): ENHRY, SYGVKD. The CDR3 covers 15 residues. The V segment lost 10 bases and the J segment 6 bases; nucleotides outside the gene matches: 12. The CDR3 here is CATLSPGTGANEQFF. The CDR3, as DNA: TGTGCCACGCTATCACCCGGGACAGGGGCCAATGAGCAGTTCTTC.